Given below is one TCR beta chain in context. Its antigen is as yet unknown. This CDR3 comprises 17 residues. CDR1 SEHNR and CDR2 FQNEAQ come from the germline V gene (reference sequence). With V trimmed by 2 bases and J by 3 bases, 7 bases remained unmatched. The use of a sample-barcoded 5' primer and a J-beta primer mix characterized a second PCR of roughly 7 to 12 cycles. TCRdb ran MiXCR on the 5' RACE reads and lists one entry per CDR3 protein. The table lists around 1,900,000 distinct CDR3 sequences, roughly 43% of them singletons, with roughly 24% in the top ten. The record originates from a study of blood T cells in healthy people across ages. Overall study findings and caveats: Observed TCR beta diversity per million T cells went down as age went up. This fall followed a roughly linear course with age.

The J gene is TRBJ1-2, the V gene TRBV7-9; 12 bases agree with TRBD1. This TCR came from a human donor in good health. Material for sequencing was blood. The CDR3 loop is CASSLLRDRGLDYGYTF. The DNA of the CDR3 is TGTGCCAGCAGCTTATTACGGGACAGGGGGCTCGACTATGGCTACACCTTC.